This passage covers 19 T cell receptor beta chains from one sample sequenced in a study of OX40 agonist ivuxolimab in advanced cancers. Libraries were prepared by immunoSEQ multiplex PCR; TCRdb keeps only in-frame clonotypes and omits some of them. The repertoire includes 45,000 to 65,000 clones, 81% of them detected once, and about 0.69% sits in the top ten. Sequencing used CD4+ or CD8+ T cells sorted from blood, obtained in a trial of the OX40 agonist ivuxolimab. The receptors stem from an adult with an advanced solid tumor such as melanoma, head and neck, liver or kidney cancer.

This chain joins TRBV18 and TRBJ2-7; perhaps D is TRBD1 or TRBD2 (5 bases each). Germline lookup yields CDR1 KGHSH and CDR2 LQKENI. The CDR3 spans 12 residues. V lost 1 base to trimming and J lost 6 bases, with 7 bases between them. The CDR3 bases are TGTGCCAGCTCACCACGGGGGATCGAGCAGTACTTC. Amino acids: CASSPRGIEQYF.

The chain employs TRBV11-3 and TRBJ1-2, with 8 bases that match TRBD1. Germline trimming cut 5 bases from V and 0 bases from J; bases unmatched to any gene: 5. The germline V gene encodes CDR1 SGHNT and CDR2 YENEEA. The CDR3 runs to 15 residues. CDR3 coding DNA: TGTGCCAGCAGCCTCGACAGGGGAGCTAACTATGGCTACACCTTC. It is translated as CASSLDRGANYGYTF.

The V gene is TRBV27, the J gene TRBJ1-6; D is ambiguous. Trimming shortened V by 4 bases and J by 7 bases, and 11 bases separated the two germline ends. Germline V gene lookup returns CDR1 MNHEY and CDR2 SMNVEV (reference sequence). The CDR3 loop spans 14 amino acids. CDR3 sequence reads: CASSSRQENSPLHF. In nucleotides, the CDR3 is TGTGCCAGCAGTTCGCGGCAGGAGAATTCACCCCTCCACTTT.

The chain combines TRBV5-1 with TRBJ2-5, with a tentative D call TRBD1 (6 bases). Germline V gene lookup returns CDR1 SGHRS and CDR2 YFSETQ. The germline V and J ends were trimmed by 0 bases and 5 bases, with 8 bases remaining between them. CDR3 length equals 13 residues. The CDR3 DNA reads as TGCGCCAGCAGCTTGGGGGGGCGGGAGACCCAGTACTTC. Protein sequence: CASSLGGRETQYF. The full variable domain, with the rest looked up from reference TRBV5-1 and TRBJ2-5, is KAGVTQTPRYLIKTRGQQVTLSCSPISGHRSVSWYQQTPGQGLQFLFEYFSETQRNKGNFPGRFSGRQFSNSRSEMNVSTLELGDSALYLCASSLGGRETQYFGPGTRLLVL.

A few counts support this clone. The chain couples TRBV7-6 to TRBJ1-1; TRBD1 matches at 7 bases. Trimming cost V 5 bases and J 0 bases; bases outside gene matches: 3. Germline loops: CDR1 SGHVS, CDR2 FNYEAQ. The CDR3 spans 14 residues. The CDR3 here is CASSLGTVNTEAFF. The CDR3 DNA sequence: TGTGCCAGCAGCCTCGGGACAGTGAACACTGAAGCTTTCTTT.

The genes are TRBV27 and TRBJ2-1, with D tentatively TRBD2 (6 bases). This CDR3 is 16 amino acids long. The ends were cut back, 3 bases at V and 4 bases at J, with 16 bases in the middle. CDR1 and CDR2 from the germline V gene are MNHEY and SMNVEV (reference sequence). The CDR3 protein is CASSFEWGAGYNEQFF. The DNA of the CDR3 is TGTGCCAGCAGTTTTGAATGGGGCGCGGGGTACAATGAGCAGTTCTTC.

This chain joins TRBV6-6 and TRBJ2-7; 8 bases line up with TRBD1. Germline V lookup: CDR1 MNHNY, CDR2 SVGAGI (reference sequence). The J segment lost 0 bases and the V segment lost 10 bases, leaving 11 bases of the junction unmatched. The CDR3 has 15 amino acids. CDR3 nucleotide sequence: TGTGCCACAAAATCCGGACAGGGAAGCTCCTACGAGCAGTACTTC. Its translation is CATKSGQGSSYEQYF.

The chain links TRBV27 to TRBJ2-1; TRBD1 aligns across 9 bases. With V trimmed by 2 bases and J by 11 bases, 7 bases remained unmatched. Germline values: CDR1 MNHEY, CDR2 SMNVEV (reference sequence). The CDR3 runs to 14 residues. CDR3 sequence: CASSLTGTGRQQFF. The CDR3 region has the DNA TGTGCCAGCAGTTTAACCGGGACAGGGCGCCAGCAGTTCTTC.

The gene calls are TRBV7-9 and TRBJ2-7; maybe TRBD2 (6 bases). Germline assignment: CDR1 SEHNR and CDR2 FQNEAQ (reference sequence). V was pared by 1 base and J by 3 bases, with 13 bases between. CDR3 length: 15 amino acids. CDR3 sequence reads: CASSLGWRGRYEQYF. The CDR3 region has the DNA TGTGCCAGCAGCTTAGGCTGGCGGGGACGCTACGAGCAGTACTTC.

This chain uses TRBV19 with TRBJ1-1; no clear D. CDR1 LNHDA and CDR2 SQIVND come from the germline V gene (reference sequence). The CDR3 is 14 amino acids. Trimming pared 4 bases from V and 0 bases from J, leaving 9 bases between. CDR3 DNA sequence: TGTGCCAGTAGTACGCCCGGTTTGAACACTGAAGCTTTCTTT. This sequence encodes CASSTPGLNTEAFF.

The chain uses TRBV11-2 and TRBJ2-7; D uncertain. Germline V gives CDR1 SGHAT, CDR2 FQNNGV. V was trimmed by 5 bases and J by 6 bases, leaving 26 bases between them. The CDR3 extends over 17 amino acids. CDR3 in amino acids: CASSPGRISAKIPEQYF. The CDR3 DNA follows: TGTGCCAGCAGCCCCGGAAGAATTTCCGCCAAGATCCCCGAGCAGTACTTC.

The V and J genes are TRBV15 and TRBJ1-4, with D unresolved. Germline V gives CDR1 LNHNV, CDR2 YYDKDF (reference sequence). This CDR3 comprises 15 residues. V was pared by 6 bases and J by 0 bases, with 11 bases between. The CDR3 sequence is CATSPDRATNEKLFF. The CDR3 nucleotides are TGTGCCACCAGTCCAGACCGAGCAACTAATGAAAAACTGTTTTTT.

In its sample, this clone was seen a few times. The gene calls are TRBV7-9 and TRBJ1-1, with no clear D. The germline gives CDR1 SEHNR, CDR2 FQNEAQ (reference sequence). V lost 5 bases and J 0 bases, leaving 19 bases between the germline ends. CDR3 length: 17 residues. CDR3 nucleotide sequence: TGTGCCAGCAGCGTTCCCTTAGAGCGATTGTTGAACACTGAAGCTTTCTTT. Its protein product is CASSVPLERLLNTEAFF.

The CDR3 DNA follows: TGTGCCAGCAGCCAAACCGGGACCTCTACCTACGAGCAGTACTTC. Translated: CASSQTGTSTYEQYF. This chain connects TRBV4-2 to TRBJ2-7; D tentatively fits TRBD1 or TRBD2 (5 bases each). V dropped 2 bases and J dropped 2 bases, with 13 bases sitting between them. The CDR3 sequence is 15 residues long. Germline CDR1 LGHNA, CDR2 YNFKEQ.

The chain links TRBV7-9 to TRBJ2-2; a weak D match, TRBD1 (6 bases). Germline V gene data show CDR1 as SEHNR and CDR2 as FQNEAQ (reference sequence). This CDR3 has 14 residues. Trimming shortened V by 5 bases and J by 4 bases, and 11 bases separated the two germline ends. The DNA for the CDR3 is TGTGCCAGCAGCCGCACAGGGTTCACCGGGGAGCTGTTTTTT. Amino acid sequence: CASSRTGFTGELFF. The complete variable domain, with remaining parts taken from reference TRBV7-9 and TRBJ2-2, reads DTGVSQNPRHKITKRGQNVTFRCDPISEHNRLYWYRQTLGQGPEFLTYFQNEAQLEKSRLLSDRFSAERPKGSFSTLEIQRTEQGDSAMYLCASSRTGFTGELFFGEGSRLTVL.

This chain joins TRBV5-6 and TRBJ2-2; 7 positions agree with TRBD1. Germline CDR1 reads SGHDT; CDR2 reads YYEEEE. CDR3 length: 18 amino acids. Trimming removed 0 bases from V and 0 bases from J; junction bases left unmatched: 8. The CDR3 bases are TGTGCCAGCAGCTTGGATCCCGACAGGGTTTCGAACACCGGGGAGCTGTTTTTT. This codes for CASSLDPDRVSNTGELFF. Full variable domain (rest looked up from reference TRBV5-6 and TRBJ2-2): DAGVTQSPTHLIKTRGQQVTLRCSPKSGHDTVSWYQQALGQGPQFIFQYYEEEERQRGNFPDRFSGHQFPNYSSELNVNALLLGDSALYLCASSLDPDRVSNTGELFFGEGSRLTVL.

The genes are TRBV6-6 and TRBJ2-7; D possibly uses TRBD1 or TRBD2 (5 bases each). The CDR3 has 14 residues. Germline CDR1 is MNHNY and CDR2 is SVGAGI (reference sequence). The V end was cut by 5 bases, the J end by 6 bases, with 17 bases between. CDR3 loop: CASSPMWGPSEQYF. The CDR3 nucleotides read TGTGCCAGCAGTCCAATGTGGGGACCCAGCGAGCAGTACTTC.

This chain uses TRBV25-1 with TRBJ1-1, with 9 nucleotides matching TRBD1. Per germline, CDR1 MGHDK and CDR2 SYGVNS. J gave up 6 bases and V 6 bases, and 11 bases lay outside the gene matches. This CDR3 region has 15 residues. Here the CDR3 reads CASRPGTGLRAEAFF. In DNA form, the CDR3 reads TGTGCCAGCAGACCCGGGACAGGGCTACGGGCTGAAGCTTTCTTT.

This clone occurred a few times. The J gene is TRBJ2-3, the V gene TRBV2; TRBD2 aligns across 10 bases. The CDR3 length is 16 residues. With V trimmed by 0 bases and J by 3 bases, 3 bases remained unmatched. CDR1 is SNHLY and CDR2 is FYNNEI in the germline V gene. This CDR3 reads CASSEAALAGTDTQYF. The CDR3 DNA follows: TGTGCCAGCAGTGAAGCGGCACTAGCGGGAACAGATACGCAGTATTTT.